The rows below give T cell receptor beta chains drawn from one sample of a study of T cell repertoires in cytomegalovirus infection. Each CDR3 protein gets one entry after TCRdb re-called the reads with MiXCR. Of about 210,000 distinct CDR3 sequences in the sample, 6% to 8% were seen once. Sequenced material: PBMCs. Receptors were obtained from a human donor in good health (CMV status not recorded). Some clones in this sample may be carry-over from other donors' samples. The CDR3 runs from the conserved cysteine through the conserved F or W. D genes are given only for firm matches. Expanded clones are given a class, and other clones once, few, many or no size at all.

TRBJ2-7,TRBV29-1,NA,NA,CSVDSGYEQYF,TGCAGCGTTGACTCAGGGTACGAGCAGTACTTC
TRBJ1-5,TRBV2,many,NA,CASSDAYSNQPQHF,TGTGCCAGCAGTGATGCGTATAGCAATCAGCCCCAGCATTTT
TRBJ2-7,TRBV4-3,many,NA,CASSQDPRAGGTYEQYF,TGCGCCAGCAGCCAAGACCCGAGGGCCGGGGGAACGTACGAGCAGTACTTC
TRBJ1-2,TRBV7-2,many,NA,CASSPSSWGYTF,TGTGCCAGCAGCCCGTCTTCTTGGGGCTACACCTTC
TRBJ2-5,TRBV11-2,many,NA,CASSFTFQETQYF,TGTGCCAGCAGCTTTACGTTCCAAGAGACCCAGTACTTC
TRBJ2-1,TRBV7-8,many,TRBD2,CASSPPLRGGGYNEQFF,TGTGCCAGCAGCCCTCCGTTGCGGGGGGGTGGATACAATGAGCAGTTCTTC
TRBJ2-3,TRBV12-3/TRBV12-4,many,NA,CASSFQGDTQYF,TGTGCCAGCAGTTTTCAAGGAGATACGCAGTATTTT
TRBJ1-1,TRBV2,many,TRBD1,CASSDRRQGQGAFF,TGTGCCAGCAGCGACCGCCGACAGGGACAAGGAGCTTTCTTT
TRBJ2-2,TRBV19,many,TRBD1,CASSADRGGELFF,TGTGCCAGTAGTGCAGACAGGGGCGGGGAGCTGTTTTTT
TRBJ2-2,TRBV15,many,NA,CATSRDTRFVGELFF,TGTGCCACCAGCAGAGATACCAGGTTCGTCGGGGAGCTGTTTTTT
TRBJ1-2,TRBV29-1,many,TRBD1,CSVEDRGLGYGYTF,TGCAGCGTGGAGGACAGGGGACTCGGCTATGGCTACACCTTC
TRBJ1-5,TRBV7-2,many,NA,CASSLNVGDQPQHF,TGTGCCAGCAGCTTAAATGTAGGGGATCAGCCCCAGCATTTT
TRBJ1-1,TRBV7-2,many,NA,CASSPMAGPEAFF,TGTGCCAGCAGCCCGATGGCTGGCCCTGAAGCTTTCTTT
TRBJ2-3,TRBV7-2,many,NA,CASSLERRDTQYF,TGTGCCAGCAGTCTCGAGAGAAGGGATACGCAGTATTTT
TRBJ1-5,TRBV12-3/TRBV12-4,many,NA,CASSPRVGSRGSNQPQHF,TGTGCCAGCAGTCCTAGGGTAGGAAGTAGGGGGAGCAATCAGCCCCAGCATTTT
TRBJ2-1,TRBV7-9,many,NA,CASSTGTSSSYNEQFF,TGTGCCAGCAGCACCGGGACTTCAAGCTCCTACAATGAGCAGTTCTTC
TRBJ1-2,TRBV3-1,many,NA,CASSQDLVHGSLESDYGYTF,TGTGCCAGCAGCCAAGATCTGGTTCACGGCAGCCTGGAGTCTGACTATGGCTACACCTTC
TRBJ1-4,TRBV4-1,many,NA,CASSPGWIGANEKLFF,TGCGCCAGCAGCCCCGGATGGATTGGAGCTAATGAAAAACTGTTTTTT